The 20 T cell receptor beta chains presented below share a single source sample, sequenced in a study of blood T cell repertoires in COVID-19. The table came from immunoSEQ multiplex PCR; TCRdb's copy has only in-frame clones and leaves some out. Here the sample spans around 25,000 clones, around 86% being singletons. Sequencing used peripheral blood. These receptors were collected from a human donor with active COVID-19. The donor label of this sample is uncertain.

The J gene is TRBJ2-5, the V gene TRBV3-1 (or the pseudogene TRBV3-2), with D perhaps matching TRBD2 (6 bases). The V end was cut by 0 bases, the J end by 6 bases, with 8 bases between. CDR3 length: 13 amino acids. Germline V lookup: CDR1 LGHDT, CDR2 YNNKEL (reference sequence). CDR3 region: CASSQEGGKTQYF. The CDR3 DNA follows: TGTGCCAGCAGCCAAGAGGGGGGAAAGACCCAGTACTTC.

The chain recombines TRBV3-1 (or the pseudogene TRBV3-2) with TRBJ2-7, with 8 positions matching TRBD1. The CDR3 consists of 15 residues. V dropped 1 base and J dropped 6; count of bases not matched to a gene: 8. The V gene's germline CDR1 is LGHDT and CDR2 YNNKEL (reference sequence). The CDR3 DNA is TGTGCCAGCAGCCAAGCATTCGACAGGGGCTCCGAGCAGTACTTC. Translation: CASSQAFDRGSEQYF.

Details on this clone: The CDR3 ends on some other residue instead of the conserved phenylalanine or tryptophan, so this is likely a read error. The limits of the CDR3 on the DNA are not certain, so only TCRdb's listed CDR3 is given. The chain is built from TRBV7-3 and TRBJ1-4; the D segment call TRBD1 is taken from the table without a DNA check. Germline CDR1 and CDR2: SGHTA and FQGTGA. The CDR3 is 14 amino acids long, termini counted. The CDR3 sequence: CASSLTRDRGLNEL.

This CDR3 reads CASMGLRNYGYTF. CDR3 nucleotide sequence: TGTGCCAGCATGGGACTCCGAAACTATGGCTACACCTTC. This chain links TRBV2 with TRBJ1-2, with D perhaps matching TRBD1 (5 bases). The CDR3 is 13 residues long. The V and J ends lost 7 bases and 2 bases respectively, with 11 bases between them. Germline lookup yields CDR1 SNHLY and CDR2 FYNNEI.

The V and J genes are TRBV25-1 and TRBJ1-5; D not resolved. The CDR3 totals 14 residues. The ends were cut back, 3 bases at V and 7 bases at J, with 13 bases in the middle. Germline V CDR1 and CDR2: MGHDK, SYGVNS. In DNA form, the CDR3 reads TGTGCCAGCAGTGAGTTGGAACAGACACAGCCCCAGCATTTT. This encodes CASSELEQTQPQHF.

V gene TRBV11-1 combines with J gene TRBJ2-1; no clear D. V dropped 5 bases and J dropped 0 bases, with 14 bases sitting between them. Germline lookup yields CDR1 SGHAT and CDR2 FQDESV (reference sequence). The CDR3 spans 16 residues. CDR3 sequence: CASSTRHPSSYNEQFF. The CDR3 region has the DNA TGTGCCAGCAGCACCCGACACCCGAGCTCCTACAATGAGCAGTTCTTC. Looking up the rest from reference TRBV11-1 and TRBJ2-1 gives the full variable domain: EAEVAQSPRYKITEKSQAVAFWCDPISGHATLYWYRQILGQGPELLVQFQDESVVDDSQLPKDRFSAERLKGVDSTLKIQPAELGDSAMYLCASSTRHPSSYNEQFFGPGTRLTVL.

In this sample, this clone turned up a few times. The chain uses TRBV11-3 and TRBJ2-7; TRBD1 matches at 9 bases. CDR1 is SGHNT and CDR2 is YENEEA in the germline V gene. V lost 7 bases to trimming and J lost 2 bases; unmatched junction nucleotides: 3. The CDR3 extends over 13 amino acids. DNA for the CDR3: TGTGCCAGCACACGGACAGGGGCCTACGAGCAGTACTTC. Its translation: CASTRTGAYEQYF.

The rearrangement uses TRBV5-1 and TRBJ2-3; 12 bases agree with TRBD2. This CDR3 is built from 16 residues. From germline, CDR1 is SGHRS and CDR2 YFSETQ. V was pared by 4 bases and J by 10 bases, with 13 bases of the junction left unmatched. The CDR3 loop reads CASSHDQLAGGNPQYF. DNA of the CDR3: TGCGCCAGCAGCCATGACCAACTAGCGGGGGGCAACCCGCAGTATTTT.

J is TRBJ2-5 and V is TRBV24-1; 9 bases align to TRBD2. The germline V gene has CDR1 KGHDR and CDR2 SFDVKD. V was pared by 4 bases and J by 1 base, with 6 bases of the junction left unmatched. The CDR3 extends over 16 amino acids. CDR3 sequence: CATSEGSGSPQETQYF. The DNA for the CDR3 is TGTGCCACCAGTGAGGGTAGCGGGAGTCCCCAAGAGACCCAGTACTTC.

V usage is TRBV5-8 and J usage is TRBJ1-4; no clear D. The CDR3 contains 16 residues. Germline CDR1 is SGHTS and CDR2 is YDEGEE. With 0 bases removed from V and 4 bases from J, the gap between germline ends came to 13 bases. Written as DNA, the CDR3 is TGTGCCAGCAGCTTGGCCGCGGCAGCATTTAATGAAAAACTGTTTTTT. Amino acid sequence: CASSLAAAAFNEKLFF.

This chain connects TRBV18 to TRBJ1-6; D is uncertain. Germline V gene data show CDR1 as KGHSH and CDR2 as LQKENI. This CDR3 contains 16 residues. V lost 0 bases to trimming and J lost 5 bases, with 11 bases between them. The CDR3, as DNA: TGTGCCAGCTCACCACCGGGCAGCCCCGATAATTCACCCCTCCACTTT. The encoded protein is CASSPPGSPDNSPLHF.

V and J are TRBV11-2 and TRBJ2-7; D not certain. V was clipped by 0 bases and J by 5 bases, with 11 bases between them. CDR3 size: 14 residues. Germline CDR1 and CDR2: SGHAT and FQNNGV. CDR3 protein: CASSLDRTNHEQYF. CDR3 nucleotide sequence: TGTGCCAGCAGCTTAGATAGAACCAACCACGAGCAGTACTTC. The full variable domain, with the rest looked up from reference TRBV11-2 and TRBJ2-7, is EAGVAQSPRYKIIEKRQSVAFWCNPISGHATLYWYQQILGQGPKLLIQFQNNGVVDDSQLPKDRFSAERLKGVDSTLKIQPAKLEDSAVYLCASSLDRTNHEQYFGPGTRLTVT.

This clone turned up a few times. V is TRBV6-6 and J is TRBJ1-5, with D perhaps TRBD1 (6 bases). The germline CDR1 and CDR2 sequences are MNHNY and SVGAGI (reference sequence). The CDR3 contains 13 residues. Trimming pared 2 bases from V and 7 bases from J, leaving 9 bases between. The DNA of the CDR3 is TGTGCCAGCAGTTACGGGGGGGGCCAGCCCCAGCATTTT. It yields the protein CASSYGGGQPQHF.

V usage is TRBV3-1 (or the pseudogene TRBV3-2) and J usage is TRBJ2-5, with 7 bases matching TRBD1. The CDR3 runs to 15 residues. Germline CDR1 reads LGHDT; CDR2 reads YNNKEL (reference sequence). V lost 4 bases and J lost 2; bases outside the gene matches: 7. The CDR3 loop is CASSPRQGVQETQYF. Here the CDR3 DNA reads TGTGCCAGCAGCCCCCGACAGGGCGTTCAAGAGACCCAGTACTTC.

The count of this clone is one. The rearrangement joins TRBV18 to TRBJ1-5; TRBD1 matches at 11 bases. In germline, CDR1 is KGHSH, CDR2 LQKENI. Losses at the gene ends were 3 bases for V and 0 bases for J; bases not matched to a gene: 1. CDR3 length: 16 amino acids. CDR3: CASSPGTGGSNQPQHF. CDR3 nucleotides: TGTGCCAGCTCACCCGGGACAGGGGGTAGCAATCAGCCCCAGCATTTT. Combining the CDR3 with reference TRBV18 and TRBJ1-5 gives the whole variable domain NAGVMQNPRHLVRRRGQEARLRCSPMKGHSHVYWYRQLPEEGLKFMVYLQKENIIDESGMPKERFSAEFPKEGPSILRIQQVVRGDSAAYFCASSPGTGGSNQPQHFGDGTRLSIL.

This chain links TRBV4-1 with TRBJ1-3, with TRBD1 identical over 12 bases. This CDR3 has 18 residues. The trim removed 3 bases at V and 5 bases at J, leaving 11 bases unmatched. Germline V gene lookup returns CDR1 MGHRA and CDR2 YSYEKL. The CDR3 DNA is TGCGCCAGCAGCCAGGGGGAAACCGGGACAGGGGGCAGAAACACCATATATTTT. As protein: CASSQGETGTGGRNTIYF.

The chain combines TRBV30 with TRBJ2-2, with 8 bases aligning to TRBD2. The CDR3 sequence is 15 residues long. V shed 3 bases and J 5 bases; nucleotides not matched to a gene: 8. Germline CDR1 GTSNPN, CDR2 SVGIG (reference sequence). For the CDR3, the DNA is TGTGCCTGGAGGGTCAACGGGACTAGTACCGGGGAGCTGTTTTTT. Its translation is CAWRVNGTSTGELFF.

The CDR3 DNA sequence: TGTGCCAGCAGTTCGCGCCAACCACAAGAGACCCAGTACTTC. Residues: CASSSRQPQETQYF. The chain carries TRBV6-6 and TRBJ2-5; D unresolved. Deletions cut 4 bases from V and 2 bases from J, with 11 bases between. Germline CDR1 reads MNHNY; CDR2 reads SVGAGI (reference sequence). The CDR3 runs 14 residues.

V gene TRBV2 combines with J gene TRBJ2-3; TRBD2 aligns across 8 bases. The CDR3 is made up of 15 amino acids. CDR1 is SNHLY and CDR2 is FYNNEI in the germline V gene. Trimming cost V 3 bases and J 3 bases; bases outside gene matches: 5. The CDR3 sequence is CASSDLGTRTDTQYF. Written as DNA, the CDR3 is TGTGCCAGCAGTGACTTGGGGACTAGAACAGATACGCAGTATTTT.

V gene TRBV7-9 combines with J gene TRBJ1-4; 9 nucleotides align to TRBD1. This CDR3 is built from 16 residues. Germline V lookup: CDR1 SEHNR, CDR2 FQNEAQ (reference sequence). Unmatched junction bases numbered 12, after V lost 5 bases and J lost 8 bases. CDR3 bases: TGTGCCAGCAGCCTCCTGGGGACAGGGCTACGAGAAAAACTGTTTTTT. It is translated as CASSLLGTGLREKLFF.